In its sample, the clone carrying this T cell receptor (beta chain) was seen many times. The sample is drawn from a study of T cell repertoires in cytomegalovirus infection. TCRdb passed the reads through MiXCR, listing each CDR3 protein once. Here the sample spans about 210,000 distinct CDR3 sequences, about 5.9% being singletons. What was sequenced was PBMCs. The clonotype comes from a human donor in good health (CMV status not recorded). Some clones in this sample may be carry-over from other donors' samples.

The CDR3 spells CASYRVVGTEAFF. The CDR3 coding sequence is TGTGCCAGCTACAGGGTTGTGGGGACTGAAGCTTTCTTT. V gene TRBV6-6 combines with J gene TRBJ1-1; D is possibly TRBD1 (6 bases). This CDR3 comprises 13 residues. Trimming left V 8 bases short and J 5 bases short, with 15 bases between. Germline assignment: CDR1 MNHNY and CDR2 SVGAGI (reference sequence).